This TCR beta chain came from a study of T cell responses to AZD1222 COVID-19 vaccine. The repertoire was sequenced with immunoSEQ multiplex PCR; TCRdb's copy has only in-frame clones and lacks some. The table records 90,000 to 140,000 clones, around 90% of them present only once. The CDR3 extends over 15 amino acids. Germline loops: CDR1 SNHLY, CDR2 FYNNEI. V lost 4 bases and J lost 4; bases outside the gene matches: 4. The receptor was derived from an adult in good health. The source material was peripheral blood, sampled on day 0 of AZD1222 vaccination. The V and J genes are TRBV2 and TRBJ1-5; 10 nucleotides line up with TRBD1. CDR3 protein: CASSGGQGQNQPQHF. CDR3 sequence (DNA): TGTGCCAGCAGTGGGGGACAGGGGCAAAATCAGCCCCAGCATTTT.